A single sample is the source of the 25 T cell receptor beta chains below, sequenced in a study of OX40 agonist ivuxolimab in advanced cancers. Clones were sequenced by immunoSEQ multiplex PCR, and TCRdb holds only the in-frame ones, with some missing. The sample has nearly 20,000 clones, approximately 87% seen once. Source: CD4+ or CD8+ T cells sorted from blood, taken in a trial of the OX40 agonist ivuxolimab. These receptors were obtained from an adult with an advanced solid tumor such as melanoma, head and neck, liver or kidney cancer.

This chain connects TRBV11-2 to TRBJ2-3, with no clear D. The CDR3 contains 15 residues. Trimming shortened V by 3 bases and J by 6 bases, and 16 bases separated the two germline ends. Per germline, CDR1 SGHAT and CDR2 FQNNGV. The DNA of the CDR3 is TGTGCCAGCAGCTTCCAGCTGGCCCTGGGGGATACGCAGTATTTT. It codes for CASSFQLALGDTQYF. Drawing the rest from reference TRBV11-2 and TRBJ2-3, the complete variable domain is EAGVAQSPRYKIIEKRQSVAFWCNPISGHATLYWYQQILGQGPKLLIQFQNNGVVDDSQLPKDRFSAERLKGVDSTLKIQPAKLEDSAVYLCASSFQLALGDTQYFGPGTRLTVL.

V usage is TRBV7-2 and J usage is TRBJ2-2, with D uncertain. The ends were cut back, 5 bases at V and 4 bases at J, with 8 bases in the middle. Germline-derived CDR1 and CDR2 are SGHTA and FQGNSA. The CDR3 sequence is 13 residues long. CDR3 bases: TGTGCCAGCAGCCACCCTGGCACCGGGGAGCTGTTTTTT. Amino acid sequence: CASSHPGTGELFF.

V gene TRBV6-5 combines with J gene TRBJ1-6; D is ambiguous. Germline V lookup: CDR1 MNHEY, CDR2 SVGAGI. The CDR3 runs 15 residues. Deletions cut 2 bases from V and 5 bases from J, with 10 bases between. The CDR3 protein is CASSYAADHNSPLHF. DNA of the CDR3: TGTGCCAGCAGTTACGCAGCAGATCATAATTCACCCCTCCACTTT.

V is TRBV7-9 and J is TRBJ2-7; D gene ambiguous. V was trimmed by 2 bases and J by 2 bases, leaving 13 bases between them. The CDR3 has 15 residues. CDR1 is SEHNR, CDR2 FQNEAQ, per germline (reference sequence). CDR3 DNA: TGTGCCAGCAGCTTACCGGGTTTTGAGGCCTACGAGCAGTACTTC. Protein product: CASSLPGFEAYEQYF.

V gene TRBV23-1 combines with J gene TRBJ2-7, with D perhaps TRBD2 (5 bases). TRBV23-1 is marked as an open reading frame, function uncertain. Trimming left V 0 bases short and J 5 bases short, with 5 bases between. The CDR3 loop spans 12 amino acids. The CDR3 nucleotides read TGCGCCAGCAGTCAATCGGAGGACGAGCAGTACTTC. It translates to CASSQSEDEQYF.

The V and J genes are TRBV7-6 and TRBJ2-1; tentatively, D is TRBD1 or TRBD2 (5 bases each). Germline V gene data show CDR1 as SGHVS and CDR2 as FNYEAQ. V was shortened by 5 bases and J by 15 bases, with 17 bases between the two germline ends. There are 12 residues in the CDR3. CDR3 in DNA: TGTGCCAGCAGCCTAGATGGGGCCGGAGGGTTCTTC. Its translation: CASSLDGAGGFF.

This rearrangement joins TRBV7-2 to TRBJ2-7; 10 bases align to TRBD1. The CDR3 length is 15 residues. Germline lookup yields CDR1 SGHTA and CDR2 FQGNSA. V trimming: 6 bases; J trimming: 4 bases; junction bases outside the gene matches: 9. The CDR3 sequence: CASRTGQGGHYEQYF. The CDR3 DNA reads TGTGCCAGCAGAACCGGACAGGGGGGACATTACGAGCAGTACTTC.

V and J are TRBV4-3 and TRBJ2-3; tentatively, D is TRBD1 or TRBD2 (7 bases each). The CDR3 extends over 16 amino acids. Looked up from germline, CDR1 is LGHNA and CDR2 is YSLEER. V lost 1 base, J lost 6 bases, and 17 bases lay in between. CDR3 coding DNA: TGCGCCAGCAGCCAAGGGAGGACAGGAGCGGGGGATACGCAGTATTTT. Translating gives CASSQGRTGAGDTQYF.

This clone has just one count. The chain uses TRBV27 and TRBJ1-1; the D gene is possibly TRBD1 (6 bases). The CDR3 has 14 amino acids. Germline V gene sequence: CDR1 MNHEY, CDR2 SMNVEV (reference sequence). Trimming removed 6 bases at V and 7 bases at J, with 18 bases between. CDR3 amino acids: CASSPLNRENEAFF. CDR3 nucleotides: TGTGCCAGCAGCCCCCTCAACAGGGAAAATGAAGCTTTCTTT.

The J gene is TRBJ1-3, the V gene TRBV5-1; D is undetermined. V lost 4 bases to trimming and J lost 4 bases, with 6 bases between them. Per germline, CDR1 SGHRS and CDR2 YFSETQ. This CDR3 comprises 12 residues. The CDR3 bases are TGCGCCAGCAGCGTGGAAGGAAACACCATATATTTT. Translation gives CASSVEGNTIYF.

The chain recombines TRBV2 with TRBJ1-6; a weak D match, TRBD1 (5 bases). Germline V gene sequence: CDR1 SNHLY, CDR2 FYNNEI. The V and J ends lost 10 bases and 9 bases respectively, with 16 bases between them. The CDR3 is 13 amino acids. CDR3: CATETVKGSPLHF. The CDR3 nucleotides read TGTGCCACCGAGACAGTGAAGGGTTCACCCCTCCACTTT. The whole variable domain, remainder taken from reference TRBV2 and TRBJ1-6, is EPEVTQTPSHQVTQMGQEVILRCVPISNHLYFYWYRQILGQKVEFLVSFYNNEISEKSEIFDDQFSVERPDGSNFTLKIRSTKLEDSAMYFCATETVKGSPLHFGNGTRLTVT.

The chain uses TRBV9 and TRBJ2-3, with 8 bases fitting TRBD1. The ends lost 1 base at V and 5 bases at J; junction bases unmatched: 9. The CDR3 is made up of 16 amino acids. Germline CDR1 is SGDLS and CDR2 is YYNGEE. The CDR3 protein is CASSVSGQGAGDTQYF. The CDR3 DNA reads as TGTGCCAGCAGCGTATCTGGCCAGGGGGCTGGAGATACGCAGTATTTT.

In this sample, this clone turned up a few times. This chain joins TRBV6-5 and TRBJ1-5; 9 bases match TRBD1. The CDR3 has 14 residues. Germline CDR1 and CDR2: MNHEY and SVGAGI. The V segment lost 6 bases and the J segment 7 bases; nucleotides outside the gene matches: 7. CDR3 protein: CASRPSGTGQPQHF. CDR3 sequence (DNA): TGTGCCAGCAGGCCGTCAGGGACAGGGCAGCCCCAGCATTTT.

The gene calls are TRBV29-1 and TRBJ2-1, with no clear D. The CDR3 is 13 residues long. Germline V lookup: CDR1 SQVTM, CDR2 ANQGSEA. V was cut by 3 bases and J by 6 bases, with 12 bases left in between. The CDR3 sequence: CSVDILVGNEQFF. CDR3 coding DNA: TGCAGCGTTGATATCTTAGTGGGCAATGAGCAGTTCTTC.

The V call is TRBV5-1, the J call TRBJ1-4; D perhaps matches TRBD1 (5 bases). The germline V gene has CDR1 SGHRS and CDR2 YFSETQ. Trimming cost V 4 bases and J 5 bases, with 15 bases left between them. The length of the CDR3 is 15 residues. CDR3 in DNA: TGCGCCAGCAGCCCCCGGACAAGCGGGAATGAAAAACTGTTTTTT. It specifies CASSPRTSGNEKLFF.

The J gene is TRBJ2-7, the V gene TRBV10-3, with 7 nucleotides matching TRBD1. From germline, CDR1 is ENHRY and CDR2 SYGVKD. Trimming at V came to 11 bases and at J to 0 bases, leaving 10 bases not matched to a gene. CDR3 length: 14 amino acids. The CDR3 nucleotides are TGTGCCGGGAAGAAGGGACAGACCTCCTACGAGCAGTACTTC. This codes for CAGKKGQTSYEQYF.

The chain combines TRBV2 with TRBJ1-6; a possible D gene is TRBD1 (5 bases). The CDR3 covers 14 residues. V was clipped by 7 bases and J by 10 bases, with 17 bases between them. Germline loops: CDR1 SNHLY, CDR2 FYNNEI. CDR3 sequence: CASKDTRVHSPLHF. The CDR3 DNA reads as TGTGCCAGCAAGGACACGCGAGTACACTCACCCCTCCACTTT.

The chain joins TRBV7-2 to TRBJ1-1; D remains ambiguous. Germline CDR1 SGHTA, CDR2 FQGNSA. The CDR3 spans 14 residues. The ends were cut back, 1 base at V and 1 base at J, with 7 bases in the middle. As DNA, the CDR3 is TGTGCCAGCAGCTTAGTTCGGACGAACACTGAAGCTTTCTTT. Its protein is CASSLVRTNTEAFF.

The chain couples TRBV4-3 to TRBJ1-2, with 8 bases lining up with TRBD1. Germline CDR1 is LGHNA and CDR2 is YSLEER. After removal of 4 bases from V and 5 bases from J, the junction contained 9 bases not matched to a gene. This CDR3 spans 15 amino acids. For the CDR3, the DNA is TGCGCCAGCAGCCGTGGAAGACAGGGGCATTATGGCTACACCTTC. Amino acids: CASSRGRQGHYGYTF.

There are a few counts of this clone. The genes are TRBV7-9 and TRBJ1-6; tentative D call: TRBD1 (5 bases). Per germline, CDR1 SEHNR and CDR2 FQNEAQ (reference sequence). The CDR3 contains 14 residues. Trimming took off 5 bases at V and 10 bases at J, with 15 bases between the two ends. This CDR3 is CASSAESRDSPLHF. CDR3 nucleotide sequence: TGTGCCAGCAGCGCCGAGTCCCGGGACTCACCCCTCCACTTT. The complete variable domain, with remaining parts taken from reference TRBV7-9 and TRBJ1-6, reads DTGVSQNPRHKITKRGQNVTFRCDPISEHNRLYWYRQTLGQGPEFLTYFQNEAQLEKSRLLSDRFSAERPKGSFSTLEIQRTEQGDSAMYLCASSAESRDSPLHFGNGTRLTVT.

V usage is TRBV2 and J usage is TRBJ1-1, with unresolved D. CDR1 and CDR2 (germline): SNHLY, FYNNEI. CDR3 length: 13 amino acids. Trimming stripped 5 bases from V and 4 bases from J, with 11 bases between. CDR3 DNA sequence: TGTGCCAGCAGTCCCCGAATGGGCACTGAAGCTTTCTTT. Translation: CASSPRMGTEAFF.

Only a few counts were recorded for this clone. The J gene is TRBJ1-1, the V gene TRBV27, with D tentatively TRBD1 (6 bases). V gave up 2 bases and J gave up 5 bases, with 12 bases separating them. The CDR3 totals 14 residues. Germline lookup yields CDR1 MNHEY and CDR2 SMNVEV (reference sequence). CDR3 sequence: CASSLLSQGTEAFF. CDR3 DNA: TGTGCCAGCAGTTTACTCAGTCAGGGGACTGAAGCTTTCTTT.

This chain joins TRBV5-6 and TRBJ2-6, with D hard to call. The V and J ends lost 1 base and 0 bases respectively, with 5 bases between them. The CDR3 runs to 15 residues. The germline CDR1 and CDR2 sequences are SGHDT and YYEEEE. CDR3 in amino acids: CASSLFNSGANVLTF. CDR3 sequence (DNA): TGTGCCAGCAGCTTGTTTAACTCTGGGGCCAACGTCCTGACTTTC.

V is TRBV29-1 and J is TRBJ2-3, with TRBD2 matching 13 bases. The CDR3 totals 15 residues. Germline CDR1 reads SQVTM; CDR2 reads ANQGSEA. J lost 5 bases, V lost 6 bases, and 8 bases had no gene match. CDR3 sequence: CSVRGTSGDGDTQYF. The DNA for the CDR3 is TGCAGCGTCCGCGGGACTAGCGGGGATGGAGATACGCAGTATTTT.

The rearrangement links TRBV7-2 to TRBJ2-5; 8 nucleotides match TRBD2. The germline V gene encodes CDR1 SGHTA and CDR2 FQGNSA. This CDR3 is 19 amino acids long. Trimming took 1 base from V and 0 from J; bases not matched to a gene: 13. The CDR3 sequence is CASSLVGLTSGSHQETQYF. CDR3 DNA: TGTGCCAGCAGCTTAGTGGGGCTAACTAGCGGAAGCCACCAAGAGACCCAGTACTTC. The entire variable domain, with the rest obtained from reference TRBV7-2 and TRBJ2-5, is as follows: GAGVSQSPSNKVTEKGKDVELRCDPISGHTALYWYRQSLGQGLEFLIYFQGNSAPDKSGLPSDRFSAERTGGSVSTLTIQRTQQEDSAVYLCASSLVGLTSGSHQETQYFGPGTRLLVL.